This T cell receptor (beta chain) was identified during a study of cytomegalovirus exposure and HLA in healthy donors. Overall study results and limits: In vitro, a few CMV-associated chains proved specific for CMV antigens.

The repertoire was sequenced with immunoSEQ multiplex PCR; TCRdb's copy has only in-frame clones and lacks some. This sample has over 150,000 clones, with roughly nine tenths found just once. Remarks on this clone: No antigen is known for it.

The CDR3 has 17 residues. Germline loops: CDR1 MNHNS, CDR2 SASEGT. V was clipped by 2 bases and J by 4 bases; unmatched bases: 9. Sample: PBMCs. This chain links TRBV6-1 with TRBJ1-5, with 9 positions matching TRBD1. The source of this sequence is a woman in her twenties or thirties in good health and CMV-seronegative. Written as DNA, the CDR3 is TGTGCCAGCAGTGAATACAACAGGGGGCTGGGGAATCAGCCCCAGCATTTT. It specifies CASSEYNRGLGNQPQHF.